This record looks at one T cell receptor (beta chain) sequence and its context. No cognate antigen has been identified for it. The record has no base qualities; no much larger clone is one base away. Its CDR3 holds 15 amino acids, cysteine through phenylalanine. Only the CDR3 part of the read is kept: 45 bases, read in frame from the first base. CDR1 is given as DFQATT and CDR2 as SNEGSKA, both from the germline V gene (reference sequence). V gives up 5 bases and J gives up 5 bases, and the segment between their germline ends measures 19 bases. Peripheral blood CD8+ and CD4+ T cells from healthy donors, Susac syndrome patients and multiple sclerosis patients were profiled by high-throughput TCR beta sequencing. The Susac syndrome patients fulfilled recently defined diagnostic criteria for either definite or probable disease. Bulk CD8+ and CD4+ T cells were purified by magnetic negative isolation, whereas CD8+ TEMRA cells were enriched by FACS. Blood was drawn into EDTA tubes, processed within 24 hours, and PBMCs were isolated by density gradient centrifugation. PBMCs intended for TCR sequencing were cryopreserved in liquid nitrogen and thawed later in a water bath at 37 degrees C. The sorted or isolated CD4+, CD8+ and CD8+ TEMRA cells had a purity of 90% or higher.

The data belong to a study of CD8 T cells in Susac syndrome (dated by TCRdb to the late 2010s). Regarding the research as a whole: Among the sequenced Susac syndrome patients, more than 5 had clinically active disease and about 8 were in clinical remission. The study used repertoire sequencing to test whether antigen drove CD8+ T cell activation and differentiation in Susac syndrome. At the time of blood withdrawal, Susac syndrome patients were either therapy-naive, taking corticosteroids (with some also receiving IVIg), or on IVIg alone.

Study-wide conclusions, independent of this receptor: No clonal expansion was detected in the CD4+ T cell repertoire of Susac syndrome patients. The number of individuals in the TCR sequencing and HLA analysis was acknowledged as relatively small.

RNA was extracted using the RNeasy kit, and about 0.5 to 1 microgram was reverse transcribed with random hexamers. TCR beta CDR3 regions were amplified with the immunoSEQ multiplex PCR assay covering 54 Vbeta and 13 Jbeta segments. Bias from PCR amplification was corrected by using a synthetic template baseline for primer optimization and for computational correction. As for the authors' bioinformatics: Reads were annotated to V, D and J genes per IMGT and analyzed with immunoSEQ Analyzer, keeping only productive sequences. Clonality was calculated as one minus the Shannon entropy normalized by log2 of the number of productive unique sequences. Public and private clones were assessed among the 100 most prevalent clones of each patient and control. Clones were defined as Susac-specific if absent from the healthy and MS cohorts, from 1052 published viral clones and from other ImmuneACCESS disease sequences. The public reads were reprocessed in TCRdb via fastp at Q25 and MiXCR, keeping in-frame beta chains. Every CDR3 protein is listed once, alongside the most common genes and DNA of its rows. V and J calls and clone size were set by TCRdb, not the authors. The sample data list about 180,000 distinct CDR3 sequences, and about 93% of these were observed just once. The ten largest clones add up to around 0.1% of the sample.

The specimen sequenced was CD4+ T cells from PBMCs. The TCR was taken from a human donor with Susac syndrome. The chain employs TRBV20-1 and TRBJ2-1; the D gene is perhaps TRBD2, on 5 matching bases. CDR3 sequence: CSAARGSKPDNEQFF. The nucleotide sequence reads as follows: TGCAGTGCTGCTAGAGGGTCTAAGCCCGACAATGAGCAGTTCTTC.